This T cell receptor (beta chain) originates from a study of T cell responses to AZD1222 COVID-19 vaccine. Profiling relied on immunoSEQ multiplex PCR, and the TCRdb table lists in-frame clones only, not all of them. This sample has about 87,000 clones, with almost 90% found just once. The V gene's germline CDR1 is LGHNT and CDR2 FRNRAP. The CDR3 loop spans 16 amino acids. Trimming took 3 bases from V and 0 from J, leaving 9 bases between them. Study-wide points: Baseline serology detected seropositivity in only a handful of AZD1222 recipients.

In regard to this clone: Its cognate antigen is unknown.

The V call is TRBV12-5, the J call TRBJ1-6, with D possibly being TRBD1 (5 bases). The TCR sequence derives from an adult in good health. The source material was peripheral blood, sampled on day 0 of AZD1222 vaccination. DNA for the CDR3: TGTGCTAGTGGTTTAGACAGTCTCTCCTATAATTCACCCCTCCACTTT. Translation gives CASGLDSLSYNSPLHF.